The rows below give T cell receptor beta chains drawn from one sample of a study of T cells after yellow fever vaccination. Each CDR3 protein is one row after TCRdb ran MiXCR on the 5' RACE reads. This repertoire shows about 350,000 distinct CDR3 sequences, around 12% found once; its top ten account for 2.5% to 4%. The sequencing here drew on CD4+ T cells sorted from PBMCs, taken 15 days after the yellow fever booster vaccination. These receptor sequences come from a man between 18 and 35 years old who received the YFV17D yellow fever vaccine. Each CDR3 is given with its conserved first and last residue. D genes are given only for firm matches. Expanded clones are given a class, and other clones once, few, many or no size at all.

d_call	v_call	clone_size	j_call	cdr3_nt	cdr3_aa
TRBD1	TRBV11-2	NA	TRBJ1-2	TGTGCCAGCAGCGCTCCCGGGACAGGGAACTATGGCTACACCTTC	CASSAPGTGNYGYTF
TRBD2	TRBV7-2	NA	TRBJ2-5	TGTGCCAGCAGCTACCAGGCGACTAGCGAGGTAGAGACCCAGTACTTC	CASSYQATSEVETQYF
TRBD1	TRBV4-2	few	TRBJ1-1	TGTGCCAGCAGCCAGCGGACAGGGGATGAAGCTTTCTTT	CASSQRTGDEAFF
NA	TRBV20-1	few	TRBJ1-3	TGCAGTGCTAGGGCAGAGGTTGGAAACACCATATATTTT	CSARAEVGNTIYF
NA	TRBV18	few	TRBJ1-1	TGTGCCAGCTCGGGCAGGGAAACTGAAGCTTTCTTT	CASSGRETEAFF
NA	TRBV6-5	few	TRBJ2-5	TGTGCCAGCAGTTTCGACAGATTACAAGAGACCCAGTACTTC	CASSFDRLQETQYF
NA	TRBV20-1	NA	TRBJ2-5	TGCAGTGCTAGAGGATGGGGGGACCAAGAGACCCAGTACTTC	CSARGWGDQETQYF
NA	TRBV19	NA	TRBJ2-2	TGTGCCAGTAGTTTCCAAACGGGACGGCTGTTTTTT	CASSFQTGRLFF
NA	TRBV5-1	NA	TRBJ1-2	TGCGCCAGCAGCCCGAGGACGTCGGGGTCCGGCGGGAACTATGGCTACACCTTC	CASSPRTSGSGGNYGYTF
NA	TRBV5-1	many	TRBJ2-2	TGCGCCAGCAGCGGGGGACAAGGCGGGGAGCTGTTTTTT	CASSGGQGGELFF
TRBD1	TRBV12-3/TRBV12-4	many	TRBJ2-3	TGTGCCAGCAGGAACAGGGGAGTGGCAGATACGCAGTATTTT	CASRNRGVADTQYF
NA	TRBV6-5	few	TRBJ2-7	TGTGCCAGCAGTTACTATGATGGGCGGACCGGGCAGTACTTC	CASSYYDGRTGQYF
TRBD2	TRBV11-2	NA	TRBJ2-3	TGTGCCAGCAGCTTAGAATGGAGCGGGGGGGCCGATACGCAGTATTTT	CASSLEWSGGADTQYF
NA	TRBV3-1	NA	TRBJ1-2	TGTGCCAGCAGCCAAACGACCGGAACCAACTATGGCTACACCTTC	CASSQTTGTNYGYTF
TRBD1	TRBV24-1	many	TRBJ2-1	TGTGCCACTCCGGACAGGGGGCTTGGTGAGCAGTTCTTC	CATPDRGLGEQFF
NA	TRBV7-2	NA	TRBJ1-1	TGTGCCAGCAGCCGAAGGCTCAGCACTGAAGCTTTCTTT	CASSRRLSTEAFF
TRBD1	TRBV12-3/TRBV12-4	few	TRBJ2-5	TGTGCCAGCAGTTTTCTCCAGGGGGCTCAAGAGACCCAGTACTTC	CASSFLQGAQETQYF